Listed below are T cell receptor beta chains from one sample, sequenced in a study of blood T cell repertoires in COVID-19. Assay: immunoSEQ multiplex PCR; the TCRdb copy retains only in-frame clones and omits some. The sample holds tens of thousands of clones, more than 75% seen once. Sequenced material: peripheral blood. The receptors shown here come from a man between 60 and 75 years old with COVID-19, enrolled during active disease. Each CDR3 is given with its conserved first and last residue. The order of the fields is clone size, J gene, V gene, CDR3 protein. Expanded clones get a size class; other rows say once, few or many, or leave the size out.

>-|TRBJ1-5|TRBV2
CASSVGQGIGQPQHF
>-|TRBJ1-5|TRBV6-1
CASSGGRTGPNQPQHF
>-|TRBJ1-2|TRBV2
CASAWAGQGYTF
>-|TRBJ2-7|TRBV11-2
CASSLDLGGYEQYF
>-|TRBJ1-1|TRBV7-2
CASSLSIDRGQREAFF
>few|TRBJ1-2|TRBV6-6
CASSGRGGYTF
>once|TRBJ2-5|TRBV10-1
CASSTDLTRETQYF
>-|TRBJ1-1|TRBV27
CASRPDSINTEAFF
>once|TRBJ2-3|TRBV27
CASSSGVASTDTQYF
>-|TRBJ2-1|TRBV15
CATSRRVGGFNNEQFF
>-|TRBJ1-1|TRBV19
CASSIGTGLNTEAFF
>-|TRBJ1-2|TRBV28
CASSFGGGLYGYTF
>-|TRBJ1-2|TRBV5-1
CASSYTEGARGYTF
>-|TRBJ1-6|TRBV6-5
CASSRDSYNSPLHF
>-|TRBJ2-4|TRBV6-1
CASSERGGSIAKNIQYF
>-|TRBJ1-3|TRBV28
CASSFPPGNVGNTIYF
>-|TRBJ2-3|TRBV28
CASSTRDRATDTQYF
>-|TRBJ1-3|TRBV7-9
CASSLYSGQTSGNTIYF
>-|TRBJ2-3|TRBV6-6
CASSRAGGAADTQYF
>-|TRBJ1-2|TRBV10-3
CAISEGTYGYTF
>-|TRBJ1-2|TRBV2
CASSEVGSYGYYTF
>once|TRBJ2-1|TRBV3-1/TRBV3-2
CASSPIRTYNEQFF
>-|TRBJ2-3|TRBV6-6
CASSYRAGSTDTQYF
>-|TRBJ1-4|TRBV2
CASSDPREGANEKLFF